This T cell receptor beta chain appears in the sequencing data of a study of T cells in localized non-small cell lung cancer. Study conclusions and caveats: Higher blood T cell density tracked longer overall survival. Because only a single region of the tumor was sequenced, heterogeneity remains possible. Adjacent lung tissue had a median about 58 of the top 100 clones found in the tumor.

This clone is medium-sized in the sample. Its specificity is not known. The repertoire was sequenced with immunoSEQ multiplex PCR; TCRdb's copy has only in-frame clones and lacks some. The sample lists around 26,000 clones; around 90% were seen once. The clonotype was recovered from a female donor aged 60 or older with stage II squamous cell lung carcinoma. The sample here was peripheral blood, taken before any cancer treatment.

The DNA of the CDR3 is TGTGCCAGCAGACCTGGACTGACCGAGCAGTACTTC. It codes for CASRPGLTEQYF. This chain connects TRBV25-1 to TRBJ2-7; TRBD2 is a possible D gene (5 bases). The CDR3 totals 12 residues. Germline loops: CDR1 MGHDK, CDR2 SYGVNS. The V gene lost 6 bases and the J gene lost 6 bases, with 12 bases spanning the gap.